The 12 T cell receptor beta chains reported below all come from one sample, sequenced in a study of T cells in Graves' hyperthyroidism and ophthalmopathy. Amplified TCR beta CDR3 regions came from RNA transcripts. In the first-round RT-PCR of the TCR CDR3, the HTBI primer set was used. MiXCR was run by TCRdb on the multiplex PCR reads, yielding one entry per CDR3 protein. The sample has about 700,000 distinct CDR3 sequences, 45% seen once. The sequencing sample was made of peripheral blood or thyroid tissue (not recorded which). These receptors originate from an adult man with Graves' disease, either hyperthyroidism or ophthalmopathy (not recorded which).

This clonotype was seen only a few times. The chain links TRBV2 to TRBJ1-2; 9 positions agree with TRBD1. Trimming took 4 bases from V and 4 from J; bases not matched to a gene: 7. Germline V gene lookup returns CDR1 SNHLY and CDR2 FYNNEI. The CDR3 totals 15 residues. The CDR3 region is CASSVRTGVGYGYTF. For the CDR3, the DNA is TGTGCCAGCAGTGTCAGGACAGGGGTTGGCTATGGCTACACCTTC.

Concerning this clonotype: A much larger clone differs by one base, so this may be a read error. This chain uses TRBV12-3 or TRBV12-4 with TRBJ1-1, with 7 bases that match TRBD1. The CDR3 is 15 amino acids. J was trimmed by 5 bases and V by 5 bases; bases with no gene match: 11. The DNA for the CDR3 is TGTGCCAGCAGTGAGACAGGGATGAGGGGGACTGAAGCTTTCTTT. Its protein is CASSETGMRGTEAFF.

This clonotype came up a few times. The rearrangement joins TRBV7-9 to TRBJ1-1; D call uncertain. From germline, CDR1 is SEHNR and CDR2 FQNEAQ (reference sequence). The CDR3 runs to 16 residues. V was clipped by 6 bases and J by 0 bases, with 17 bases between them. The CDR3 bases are TGTGCCAGCAGTCCCCTGGACGGCCTCATGAACACTGAAGCTTTCTTT. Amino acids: CASSPLDGLMNTEAFF.

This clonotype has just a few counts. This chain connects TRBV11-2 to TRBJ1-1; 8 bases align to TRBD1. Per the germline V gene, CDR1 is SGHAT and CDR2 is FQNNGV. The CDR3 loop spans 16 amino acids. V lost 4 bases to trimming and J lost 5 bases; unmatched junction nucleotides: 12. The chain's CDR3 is CASSYLRGRSSTEAFF. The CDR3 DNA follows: TGTGCCAGCAGCTACCTCAGGGGGCGATCTTCGACTGAAGCTTTCTTT.

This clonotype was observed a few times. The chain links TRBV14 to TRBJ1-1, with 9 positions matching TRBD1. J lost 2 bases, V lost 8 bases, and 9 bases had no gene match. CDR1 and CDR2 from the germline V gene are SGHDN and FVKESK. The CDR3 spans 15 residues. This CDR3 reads CASDPGQGLNTEAFF. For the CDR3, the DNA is TGTGCCAGCGATCCGGGACAGGGATTAAACACTGAAGCTTTCTTT.

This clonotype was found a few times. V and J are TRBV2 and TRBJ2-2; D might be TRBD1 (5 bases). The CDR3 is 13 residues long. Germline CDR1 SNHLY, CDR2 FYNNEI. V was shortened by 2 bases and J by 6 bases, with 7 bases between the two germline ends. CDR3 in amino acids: CASSERTPGELFF. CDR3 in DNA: TGTGCCAGCAGTGAACGGACACCCGGGGAGCTGTTTTTT. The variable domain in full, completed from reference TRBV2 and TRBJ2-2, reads EPEVTQTPSHQVTQMGQEVILRCVPISNHLYFYWYRQILGQKVEFLVSFYNNEISEKSEIFDDQFSVERPDGSNFTLKIRSTKLEDSAMYFCASSERTPGELFFGEGSRLTVL.

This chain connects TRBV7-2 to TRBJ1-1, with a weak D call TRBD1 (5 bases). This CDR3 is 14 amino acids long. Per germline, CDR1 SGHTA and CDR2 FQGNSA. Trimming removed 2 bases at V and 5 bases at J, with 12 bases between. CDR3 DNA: TGTGCCAGCAGCTTAACCTCGGGGCTTACTGAAGCTTTCTTT. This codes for CASSLTSGLTEAFF.

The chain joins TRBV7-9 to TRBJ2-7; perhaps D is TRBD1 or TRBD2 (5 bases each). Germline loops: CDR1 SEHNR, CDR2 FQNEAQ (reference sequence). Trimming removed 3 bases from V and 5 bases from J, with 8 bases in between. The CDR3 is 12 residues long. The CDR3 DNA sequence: TGTGCCAGCAGCTTCGGGACCCACGAGCAGTACTTC. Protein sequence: CASSFGTHEQYF.

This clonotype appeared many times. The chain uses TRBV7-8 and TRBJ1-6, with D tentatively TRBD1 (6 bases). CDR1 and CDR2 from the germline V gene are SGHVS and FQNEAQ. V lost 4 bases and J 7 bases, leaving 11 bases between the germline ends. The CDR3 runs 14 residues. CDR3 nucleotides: TGTGCCAGCAGCTCCGGGACATTAAATTCACCCCTCCACTTT. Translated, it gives CASSSGTLNSPLHF.

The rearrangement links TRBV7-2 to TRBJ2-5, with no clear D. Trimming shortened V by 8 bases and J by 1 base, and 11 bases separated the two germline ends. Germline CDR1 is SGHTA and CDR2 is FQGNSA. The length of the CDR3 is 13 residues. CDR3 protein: CASSRSSQETQYF. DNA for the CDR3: TGTGCCAGCTCACGCTCTTCCCAAGAGACCCAGTACTTC.

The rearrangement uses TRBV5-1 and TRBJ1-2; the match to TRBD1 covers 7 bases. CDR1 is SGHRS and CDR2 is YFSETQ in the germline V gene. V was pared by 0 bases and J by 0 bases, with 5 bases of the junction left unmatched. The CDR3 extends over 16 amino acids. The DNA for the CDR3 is TGCGCCAGCAGCTTGGACGGGACAGCCACTAACTATGGCTACACCTTC. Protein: CASSLDGTATNYGYTF.

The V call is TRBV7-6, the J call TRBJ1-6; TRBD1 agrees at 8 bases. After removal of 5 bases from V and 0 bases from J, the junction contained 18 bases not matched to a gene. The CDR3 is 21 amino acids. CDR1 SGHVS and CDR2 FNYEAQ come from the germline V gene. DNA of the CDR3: TGTGCCAGCAGCAAAGCAGGGGGCAGGAATAATTATTACTCCTATAATTCACCCCTCCACTTT. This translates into CASSKAGGRNNYYSYNSPLHF.